These 8 T cell receptor beta chains originate from one sample sequenced in a study of graft-versus-host responses after intestinal transplantation. The repertoire was sequenced with immunoSEQ multiplex PCR; TCRdb's copy has only in-frame clones and lacks some. The profile covers about 90,000 clones, with less than 95% appearing a single time and approximately 0.19% taken by the ten largest. Their recognized antigens are unknown. The specimen comprised unstimulated CD4+ T cells sorted from spleen or lymph node cells, sampled before transplant. The origin of the receptors is a human donor who was the organ donor for an intestinal transplant.

The chain combines TRBV5-4 with TRBJ1-6; D ambiguous. The CDR3 runs 16 residues. Trimming shortened V by 0 bases and J by 6 bases, and 13 bases separated the two germline ends. The germline CDR1 and CDR2 sequences are SGHNT and YYREEE (reference sequence). The CDR3 reads CASSLAQVGPNSPLHF. The DNA of the CDR3 is TGTGCCAGCAGCTTGGCTCAGGTGGGCCCTAATTCACCCCTCCACTTT. Complete variable domain (other parts from reference TRBV5-4 and TRBJ1-6): ETGVTQSPTHLIKTRGQQVTLRCSSQSGHNTVSWYQQALGQGPQFIFQYYREEENGRGNFPPRFSGLQFPNYSSELNVNALELDDSALYLCASSLAQVGPNSPLHFGNGTRLTVT.

This sequence joins TRBV29-1 and TRBJ1-2; D is uncertain. The CDR3 extends over 10 amino acids. V lost 3 bases and J 4 bases, leaving 3 bases between the germline ends. Germline V gives CDR1 SQVTM, CDR2 ANQGSEA. The CDR3 loop is CSVEIYGYTF. CDR3 coding DNA: TGCAGCGTTGAGATCTATGGCTACACCTTC.

V gene TRBV1 combines with J gene TRBJ2-6; the table's D call, TRBD1, was not checked against the DNA. TRBV1 is classified as a pseudogene. The CDR3 spans 17 residues. The CDR3 DNA sequence: TGCACCAGCAGCCATCCCGAGACAGGGGCTGGGGCCAACGTCCTGACTTTC. It specifies CTSSHPETGAGANVLTF.

The rearrangement uses TRBV7-7 and TRBJ2-1; D perhaps matches TRBD1 (5 bases). This CDR3 region has 15 residues. Trimming cost V 0 bases and J 4 bases, with 10 bases left between them. Germline CDR1 SSHAT, CDR2 FNYEAQ (reference sequence). As DNA, the CDR3 is TGTGCCAGCAGCTTAGCACAGGCCGATTACAATGAGCAGTTCTTC. The encoded protein is CASSLAQADYNEQFF.

V gene TRBV5-1 combines with J gene TRBJ1-1; D not resolved. V lost 1 base to trimming and J lost 2 bases, with 9 bases between them. CDR3 size: 14 residues. Germline assignment: CDR1 SGHRS and CDR2 YFSETQ. Here the CDR3 DNA reads TGCGCCAGCAGCTTGCATCGCGGAAACACTGAAGCTTTCTTT. This sequence encodes CASSLHRGNTEAFF.

The chain has TRBV4-2 and TRBJ1-4, with D perhaps TRBD1 (5 bases). With 0 bases removed from V and 6 bases from J, the gap between germline ends came to 14 bases. CDR1 and CDR2 (germline): LGHNA, YNFKEQ. The CDR3 has 16 residues. The CDR3: CASSQEGGGGDEKLFF. The CDR3 DNA follows: TGTGCCAGCAGCCAAGAGGGGGGGGGAGGTGATGAAAAACTGTTTTTT.

The rearrangement uses TRBV5-1 and TRBJ2-5, with a weak D call TRBD2 (5 bases). The better agreement between TRBJ2-7 and the DNA end casts doubt on the J call. Germline lookup yields CDR1 SGHRS and CDR2 YFSETQ. This CDR3 spans 13 amino acids. This CDR3 is CASSFRDSYEQYF. The CDR3 DNA sequence: TGCGCCAGCAGCTTCCGGGACTCCTACGAGCAGTACTTC.

The chain couples TRBV6-6 to TRBJ1-6; unclear D gene. This CDR3 is 15 amino acids long. Germline loops: CDR1 MNHNY, CDR2 SVGAGI (reference sequence). Trimming took 6 bases from V and 9 from J, leaving 18 bases between them. This CDR3 reads CASSRGIAAVSPLHF. The CDR3 nucleotides are TGTGCCAGCAGCAGAGGGATCGCCGCCGTTTCACCCCTCCACTTT.